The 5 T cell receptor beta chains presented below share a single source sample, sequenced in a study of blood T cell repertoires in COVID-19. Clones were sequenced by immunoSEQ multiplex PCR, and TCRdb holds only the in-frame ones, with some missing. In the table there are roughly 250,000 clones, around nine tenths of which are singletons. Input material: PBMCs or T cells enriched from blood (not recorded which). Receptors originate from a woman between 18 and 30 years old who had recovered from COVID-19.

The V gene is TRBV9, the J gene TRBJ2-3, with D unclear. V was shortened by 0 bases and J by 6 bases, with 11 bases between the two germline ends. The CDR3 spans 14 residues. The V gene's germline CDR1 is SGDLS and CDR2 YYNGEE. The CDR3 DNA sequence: TGTGCCAGCAGCGTAGCCCACCTATCCGATACGCAGTATTTT. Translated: CASSVAHLSDTQYF.

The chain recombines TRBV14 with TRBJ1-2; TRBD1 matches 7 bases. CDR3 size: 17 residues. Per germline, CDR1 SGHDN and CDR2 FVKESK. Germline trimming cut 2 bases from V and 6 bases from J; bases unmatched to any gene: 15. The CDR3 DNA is TGTGCCAGCAGCCAAACAGGGGTGGGACAGCGGCGGGATGGCTACACCTTC. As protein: CASSQTGVGQRRDGYTF.

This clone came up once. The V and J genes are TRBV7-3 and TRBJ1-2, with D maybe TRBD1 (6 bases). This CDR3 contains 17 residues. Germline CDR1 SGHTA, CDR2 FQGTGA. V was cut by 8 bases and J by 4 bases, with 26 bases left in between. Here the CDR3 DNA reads TGTGCCAGCCAGGGGTACCTTTCTGGTGTGATTGGCTATGGCTACACCTTC. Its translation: CASQGYLSGVIGYGYTF. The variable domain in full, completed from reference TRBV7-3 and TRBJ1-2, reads GAGVSQTPSNKVTEKGKYVELRCDPISGHTALYWYRQSLGQGPEFLIYFQGTGAADDSGLPNDRFFAVRPEGSVSTLKIQRTERGDSAVYLCASQGYLSGVIGYGYTFGSGTRLTVV.

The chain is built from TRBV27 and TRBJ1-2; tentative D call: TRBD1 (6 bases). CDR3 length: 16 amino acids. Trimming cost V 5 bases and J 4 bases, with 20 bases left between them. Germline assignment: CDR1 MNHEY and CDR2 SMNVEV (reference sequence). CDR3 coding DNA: TGTGCCAGCAGTGCCGGTAATCCCGACAGGACCTATGGCTACACCTTC. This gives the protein CASSAGNPDRTYGYTF.

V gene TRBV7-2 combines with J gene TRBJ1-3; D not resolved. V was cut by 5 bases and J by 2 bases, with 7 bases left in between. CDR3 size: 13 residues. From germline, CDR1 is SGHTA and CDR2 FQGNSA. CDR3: CASSEGTGNTIYF. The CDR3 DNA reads TGTGCCAGCAGCGAGGGCACTGGAAACACCATATATTTT. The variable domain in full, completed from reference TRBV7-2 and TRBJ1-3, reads GAGVSQSPSNKVTEKGKDVELRCDPISGHTALYWYRQSLGQGLEFLIYFQGNSAPDKSGLPSDRFSAERTGGSVSTLTIQRTQQEDSAVYLCASSEGTGNTIYFGEGSWLTVV.